One sample yielded the 5 T cell receptor beta chains listed below, sequenced in a study of T-cell memory formation after mild COVID-19. TCRdb re-derived calls from the 5' RACE reads in MiXCR, one entry per CDR3 protein. The table shows about 88,000 distinct CDR3 sequences, with nearly 25% occurring only once. Specimen: PBMCs or a T cell subset sorted from them (not recorded which). The receptors stem from a man younger than 30 who had mild COVID-19 (a few samples of this study predate the infection). Cell type and time point are not known.

This clonotype appeared a few times. CDR3 DNA: TGTGCCTCAGGGCAGGGAGGCTACGAGCAGTACTTC. It encodes CASGQGGYEQYF. The V call is TRBV7-9, the J call TRBJ2-7, with a possible D match to TRBD2 (6 bases). V was trimmed by 11 bases and J by 3 bases, leaving 14 bases between them. In germline, CDR1 is SEHNR, CDR2 FQNEAQ (reference sequence). The CDR3 totals 12 residues. The whole variable domain, remainder taken from reference TRBV7-9 and TRBJ2-7, is DTGVSQNPRHKITKRGQNVTFRCDPISEHNRLYWYRQTLGQGPEFLTYFQNEAQLEKSRLLSDRFSAERPKGSFSTLEIQRTEQGDSAMYLCASGQGGYEQYFGPGTRLTVT.

The genes are TRBV5-1 and TRBJ2-2; D ambiguous. The V end lost 2 bases, the J end lost 7 bases, and 15 bases lay between the germline ends. Germline CDR1 SGHRS, CDR2 YFSETQ. This CDR3 region has 15 residues. In DNA form, the CDR3 reads TGCGCCAGCAGCTTTGTAGTACGGTCCAACGGGGAGCTGTTTTTT. It is translated as CASSFVVRSNGELFF.

The chain links TRBV7-8 to TRBJ2-3; 13 positions agree with TRBD2. The germline gives CDR1 SGHVS, CDR2 FQNEAQ. The CDR3 has 16 amino acids. Trimming at V came to 6 bases and at J to 5 bases, leaving 8 bases not matched to a gene. The CDR3 DNA follows: TGTGCCAGCAGGCGAACTAGCGGGGGGGCTCTAGATACGCAGTATTTT. Amino acids: CASRRTSGGALDTQYF.

The genes are TRBV12-3 or TRBV12-4 and TRBJ1-4; D is undetermined. CDR3 size: 15 residues. With 6 bases removed from V and 0 bases from J, the gap between germline ends came to 11 bases. The CDR3, as DNA: TGTGCCAGCAGAACGACCCCTTCAACTAATGAAAAACTGTTTTTT. Its protein product is CASRTTPSTNEKLFF.

The chain uses TRBV5-6 and TRBJ2-6, with 7 bases matching TRBD1. The V gene end was trimmed by 1 base and the J gene end by 0 bases; junction bases not matched to a gene: 7. The CDR3 extends over 18 amino acids. Germline values: CDR1 SGHDT, CDR2 YYEEEE. The CDR3 reads CASSLRTRTGSGANVLTF. As DNA, the CDR3 is TGTGCCAGCAGCTTGAGGACTCGGACAGGCTCTGGGGCCAACGTCCTGACTTTC.